A selection of T cell receptor beta chains follows, all from one sample in a study of shared clonotypes between healthy human individuals. Profiling relied on immunoSEQ multiplex PCR, and the TCRdb table lists in-frame clones only, not all of them. The data contain hundreds of thousands of clones, 95% to 97% of them singletons. The sample was naive CD8+ T cells sorted from blood. These receptors were collected from a woman aged 25 to 39 in good health. CDR3s include the opening cysteine and the closing phenylalanine or tryptophan. Fields, in order: V gene, D gene, J gene, clone size, CDR3 protein, CDR3 DNA. The D gene is left open where the match is weak. Only some rows state a clone size, as once, few, many or a class for expanded clones.

TRBV27	NA	TRBJ2-5	once	CASSLSEWETQYF	TGTGCCAGCAGTTTATCCGAATGGGAGACCCAGTACTTC
TRBV27	NA	TRBJ2-7	NA	CASKQGTGYEQYF	TGTGCCAGCAAACAGGGCACCGGGTACGAGCAGTACTTC
TRBV11-2	TRBD2	TRBJ2-2	NA	CASSQSGSSDTGELFF	TGTGCCAGCAGCCAAAGCGGGAGTTCCGACACCGGGGAGCTGTTTTTT
TRBV27	NA	TRBJ1-5	NA	CASSLSYSNQPQHF	TGTGCCAGCAGTTTGTCATATAGCAATCAGCCCCAGCATTTT
TRBV9	NA	TRBJ1-2	NA	CASSGGTPYGYTF	TGTGCCAGCAGCGGAGGGACACCCTATGGCTACACCTTC
TRBV10-3	NA	TRBJ2-7	NA	CATHPNDRNSPEQYF	TGTGCCACCCATCCTAACGACAGGAACTCGCCCGAGCAGTACTTC
TRBV27	NA	TRBJ2-7	NA	CASSPRGTGYEQYF	TGTGCCAGCAGTCCGAGGGGGACCGGCTACGAGCAGTACTTC
TRBV6-5	NA	TRBJ2-1	NA	CASTPLGQSYNEQFF	TGTGCCAGCACCCCTCTCGGGCAGTCCTACAATGAGCAGTTCTTC
TRBV9	TRBD1	TRBJ1-2	once	CASRDPGQGQDYGYTF	TGTGCCAGCAGGGATCCGGGACAGGGTCAGGACTATGGCTACACCTTC
TRBV5-8	NA	TRBJ1-1	NA	CASSSGSGAFYTEAFF	TGTGCCAGCAGCTCGGGGTCGGGCGCGTTTTACACTGAAGCTTTCTTT
TRBV27	NA	TRBJ1-5	NA	CASSFAGSNQPQHF	TGTGCCAGCAGTTTTGCAGGGAGCAATCAGCCCCAGCATTTT
TRBV19	NA	TRBJ1-5	NA	CASSIYGGNQPQHF	TGTGCCAGTAGTATTTACGGGGGAAATCAGCCCCAGCATTTT
TRBV28	TRBD1	TRBJ2-7	once	CASSFTGESYEQYF	TGTGCCAGCAGTTTTACAGGGGAATCCTACGAGCAGTACTTC
TRBV10-1	NA	TRBJ2-3	once	CASSHRETDTQYF	TGCGCCAGCAGTCACAGGGAGACAGATACGCAGTATTTT
TRBV4-1	TRBD2	TRBJ2-1	NA	CASSQLAGVNGDEQFF	TGCGCCAGCAGCCAACTAGCGGGAGTAAACGGGGATGAGCAGTTCTTC
TRBV5-6	TRBD2	TRBJ2-7	once	CASTPGAGGAEQYF	TGTGCCAGCACCCCCGGAGCGGGAGGTGCCGAGCAGTACTTC
TRBV19	TRBD2	TRBJ2-2	once	CASSISRLAPNTGELFF	TGTGCCAGTAGTATTTCGCGACTAGCACCCAACACCGGGGAGCTGTTTTTT
TRBV27	NA	TRBJ1-1	NA	CASTGVRGPFFF	TGTGCCAGCACGGGGGTTCGGGGACCGTTTTTCTTT